This passage covers 32 T cell receptor beta chains from one sample sequenced in a study of cytomegalovirus exposure and HLA in healthy donors (dated by TCRdb to 2017 to 2019). Library creation used the immunoSEQ multiplex PCR assay. For the multiplex PCR, a mixture combining 60 forward primers for TCR Vbeta segments and 13 reverse primers for TCR Jbeta segments was used. TCRdb took this table from immuneACCESS and kept in-frame rearrangements with V and J called. Such tables lack part of the clones; where checked against another copy, unresolved V genes explain under half of the gap, and the rest is unexplained. The sample records under 200,000 clones, around 80% of which are singletons. In total, the top ten clones hold 4.5% of the sample. The sample consisted of PBMCs. These receptor sequences come from a woman between 50 and 59 years old in good health and CMV-seropositive.

The chain recombines TRBV29-1 with TRBJ2-3, with D perhaps matching TRBD1 (6 bases). CDR1 is SQVTM and CDR2 is ANQGSEA in the germline V gene. The CDR3 runs to 12 residues. The V end was cut by 1 base, the J end by 6 bases, with 8 bases between. The CDR3 sequence: CSVEAGADTQYF. The CDR3 DNA follows: TGCAGCGTTGAAGCAGGGGCTGATACGCAGTATTTT.

The chain is built from TRBV28 and TRBJ2-3; D gene ambiguous. The germline V and J ends were trimmed by 6 bases and 6 bases, with 7 bases remaining between them. The CDR3 has 11 residues. Germline V gene sequence: CDR1 MDHEN, CDR2 SYDVKM. The CDR3 DNA follows: TGTGCCAGCAGGAAGAGGGATACGCAGTATTTT. Translating gives CASRKRDTQYF.

The chain has TRBV9 and TRBJ2-1; unclear D gene. The germline CDR1 and CDR2 sequences are SGDLS and YYNGEE. The CDR3 covers 15 residues. Deletions cut 4 bases from V and 0 bases from J, with 11 bases between. CDR3: CASSPPWSSYNEQFF. In DNA, the CDR3 is TGTGCCAGCAGCCCCCCATGGAGCTCCTACAATGAGCAGTTCTTC. Full variable domain (remainder filled in from reference TRBV9 and TRBJ2-1): DSGVTQTPKHLITATGQRVTLRCSPRSGDLSVYWYQQSLDQGLQFLIQYYNGEERAKGNILERFSAQQFPDLHSELNLSSLELGDSALYFCASSPPWSSYNEQFFGPGTRLTVL.

The chain joins TRBV29-1 to TRBJ2-1; 10 nucleotides match TRBD2. The ends lost 7 bases at V and 4 bases at J; junction bases unmatched: 4. CDR3 length: 13 residues. Germline V CDR1 and CDR2: SQVTM, ANQGSEA. In DNA, the CDR3 is TGCAGCGCCGGAGCGGGGGGGTACAATGAGCAGTTCTTC. Translation: CSAGAGGYNEQFF.

The V gene is TRBV28, the J gene TRBJ2-7; D might be TRBD1 (5 bases). Germline CDR1 and CDR2: MDHEN and SYDVKM. V lost 5 bases to trimming and J lost 3 bases, with 17 bases between them. This CDR3 has 15 amino acids. This CDR3 reads CASSPHGQGNYEQYF. The CDR3 DNA is TGTGCCAGCAGTCCCCATGGTCAGGGCAACTACGAGCAGTACTTC. The full variable domain, in which reference TRBV28 and TRBJ2-7 provide the parts outside the CDR3, is DVKVTQSSRYLVKRTGEKVFLECVQDMDHENMFWYRQDPGLGLRLIYFSYDVKMKEKGDIPEGYSVSREKKERFSLILESASTNQTSMYLCASSPHGQGNYEQYFGPGTRLTVT.

The rearrangement links TRBV7-2 to TRBJ2-1, with D possibly matching TRBD2 (6 bases). The germline gives CDR1 SGHTA, CDR2 FQGNSA. Trimming left V 5 bases short and J 8 bases short, with 16 bases between. The CDR3 length is 14 residues. The CDR3 nucleotides read TGTGCCAGCAGCGAGCAGAAGGGAGGCTATGAGCAGTTCTTC. Its protein is CASSEQKGGYEQFF.

The chain is built from TRBV28 and TRBJ1-1; 9 bases are shared with TRBD1. This CDR3 region has 15 residues. Per germline, CDR1 MDHEN and CDR2 SYDVKM. Trimming took 7 bases from V and 5 from J; bases not matched to a gene: 11. CDR3 loop: CASTVPRDRATEAFF. The DNA of the CDR3 is TGTGCCAGCACTGTGCCCCGGGACAGGGCAACTGAAGCTTTCTTT.

Only one count was recorded for this clone. The J gene is TRBJ2-3, the V gene TRBV6-6; 11 bases match TRBD2. Germline V gene lookup returns CDR1 MNHNY and CDR2 SVGAGI (reference sequence). This CDR3 is built from 14 residues. Losses at the gene ends were 8 bases for V and 2 bases for J; bases not matched to a gene: 3. CDR3 in amino acids: CASLAGGITDTQYF. CDR3 DNA: TGTGCCAGCTTAGCGGGGGGGATCACAGATACGCAGTATTTT.

V is TRBV27 and J is TRBJ2-3; TRBD1 aligns across 9 bases. Germline V CDR1 and CDR2: MNHEY, SMNVEV (reference sequence). This CDR3 spans 19 amino acids. V shed 7 bases, J shed 4 bases, and the junction held 21 bases outside the gene matches. The CDR3 spells CASTSMGWGTGYLSDTQYF. CDR3 coding DNA: TGTGCCAGCACTTCGATGGGCTGGGGGACAGGGTATCTTTCAGATACGCAGTATTTT.

The genes are TRBV11-2 and TRBJ2-2; 13 bases map to TRBD2. J was trimmed by 6 bases and V by 4 bases; bases with no gene match: 2. Per germline, CDR1 SGHAT and CDR2 FQNNGV. The CDR3 covers 15 residues. The CDR3 spells CASSWGLAGSGELFF. As DNA, the CDR3 is TGTGCCAGCAGCTGGGGACTAGCGGGGTCCGGGGAGCTGTTTTTT. The whole variable domain, filled in from reference TRBV11-2 and TRBJ2-2, reads EAGVAQSPRYKIIEKRQSVAFWCNPISGHATLYWYQQILGQGPKLLIQFQNNGVVDDSQLPKDRFSAERLKGVDSTLKIQPAKLEDSAVYLCASSWGLAGSGELFFGEGSRLTVL.

This clone was counted only a few times. The CDR3 here is CATTEAGGETGELFF. The DNA of the CDR3 is TGTGCCACCACTGAGGCGGGGGGAGAGACCGGGGAGCTGTTTTTT. The rearrangement uses TRBV10-3 and TRBJ2-2, with 8 bases matching TRBD2. The germline gives CDR1 ENHRY, CDR2 SYGVKD. With V trimmed by 10 bases and J by 5 bases, 12 bases remained unmatched. The CDR3 length is 15 residues.

The chain is built from TRBV5-1 and TRBJ2-6; D is undetermined. V lost 4 bases and J lost 2, with 13 bases in between. The CDR3 covers 16 residues. Germline CDR1 reads SGHRS; CDR2 reads YFSETQ. CDR3 nucleotide sequence: TGCGCCAGCAGCCCGTCTTCCCCGGCTGGGGCCAACGTCCTGACTTTC. It is translated as CASSPSSPAGANVLTF.

The genes are TRBV28 and TRBJ2-1, with 10 bases fitting TRBD2. The V gene's germline CDR1 is MDHEN and CDR2 SYDVKM. CDR3 length: 16 residues. The V and J ends lost 2 bases and 0 bases, in that order; junction bases with no gene match: 1. This chain's CDR3 is CASSLTSGASYNEQFF. The DNA of the CDR3 is TGTGCCAGCAGTTTAACTAGCGGGGCCTCCTACAATGAGCAGTTCTTC. Using reference TRBV28 and TRBJ2-1 for the parts outside the CDR3, the full variable domain is DVKVTQSSRYLVKRTGEKVFLECVQDMDHENMFWYRQDPGLGLRLIYFSYDVKMKEKGDIPEGYSVSREKKERFSLILESASTNQTSMYLCASSLTSGASYNEQFFGPGTRLTVL.

The chain carries TRBV4-1 and TRBJ2-7; TRBD2 agrees at 11 bases. Germline CDR1 and CDR2: MGHRA and YSYEKL. J was trimmed by 7 bases and V by 4 bases; bases with no gene match: 9. This CDR3 is 15 amino acids long. DNA of the CDR3: TGCGCCAGCAGCCCCTATAGCGGGGGGGTAGGAGAGCAGTACTTC. Translation gives CASSPYSGGVGEQYF.

This chain links TRBV6-4 with TRBJ1-1; 8 nucleotides agree with TRBD1. Looked up from germline, CDR1 is MRHNA and CDR2 is SNTAGT. Trimming at V came to 3 bases and at J to 8 bases, leaving 5 bases not matched to a gene. The CDR3 contains 13 residues. CDR3 loop: CASSEDRDHEAFF. In DNA, the CDR3 is TGTGCCAGCAGTGAGGACAGGGACCACGAAGCTTTCTTT.

This chain joins TRBV7-2 and TRBJ2-3, with TRBD2 as a possible D gene (5 bases). The CDR3 consists of 16 residues. Trimming cost V 1 base and J 3 bases, with 14 bases left between them. The V gene's germline CDR1 is SGHTA and CDR2 FQGNSA. Here the CDR3 DNA reads TGTGCCAGCAGCTTAGTGGTGTTAGCGAGGACAGATACGCAGTATTTT. As protein: CASSLVVLARTDTQYF.

This rearrangement joins TRBV7-2 to TRBJ2-7; 11 bases map to TRBD2. Trimming removed 1 base from V and 6 bases from J; junction bases left unmatched: 11. This CDR3 comprises 17 residues. Germline CDR1 is SGHTA and CDR2 is FQGNSA. The CDR3 loop is CASSLGGLAGGFGEQYF. DNA for the CDR3: TGTGCCAGCAGCTTAGGGGGGCTAGCGGGGGGATTCGGCGAGCAGTACTTC.

This clone was counted only a few times. V and J are TRBV11-2 and TRBJ2-2; 7 bases are a match to TRBD1. Germline V gives CDR1 SGHAT, CDR2 FQNNGV. The CDR3 length is 14 residues. Trimming at V came to 5 bases and at J to 1 base, leaving 1 base not matched to a gene. CDR3 region: CASSRTGNTGELFF. The CDR3 bases are TGTGCCAGCAGCCGGACAGGGAACACCGGGGAGCTGTTTTTT.

The chain has TRBV7-8 and TRBJ2-2; 7 bases are shared with TRBD2. This CDR3 contains 17 residues. The ends lost 1 base at V and 0 bases at J; junction bases unmatched: 5. Germline loops: CDR1 SGHVS, CDR2 FQNEAQ. CDR3 region: CASSLVGLAANTGELFF. CDR3 in DNA: TGTGCCAGCAGCTTAGTCGGCCTAGCGGCGAACACCGGGGAGCTGTTTTTT.

This clone was seen a single time. The rearrangement links TRBV7-2 to TRBJ2-5; D is perhaps TRBD1 (6 bases). In germline, CDR1 is SGHTA, CDR2 FQGNSA. This CDR3 has 14 residues. The germline V and J ends were trimmed by 0 bases and 4 bases, with 9 bases remaining between them. CDR3 DNA: TGTGCCAGCAGCTTAGCGGGACAACCAGAGACCCAGTACTTC. This encodes CASSLAGQPETQYF.

The rearrangement links TRBV10-3 to TRBJ1-2; D unresolved. The CDR3 loop spans 13 amino acids. Germline V gene lookup returns CDR1 ENHRY and CDR2 SYGVKD. V was pared by 5 bases and J by 6 bases, with 13 bases between. CDR3: CAISREVVDGYTF. The CDR3 DNA sequence: TGTGCCATCAGTCGAGAGGTGGTAGATGGCTACACCTTC.

This clone was counted only a few times. The chain carries TRBV4-2 and TRBJ2-1; TRBD2 aligns across 8 bases. Trimming took 3 bases from V and 1 from J; bases not matched to a gene: 5. CDR3 length equals 16 residues. Germline loops: CDR1 LGHNA, CDR2 YNFKEQ. CDR3 amino acids: CASSQNPSGSYNEQFF. CDR3 nucleotide sequence: TGTGCCAGCAGCCAGAACCCTAGCGGGTCCTACAATGAGCAGTTCTTC.

The V and J genes are TRBV7-2 and TRBJ2-7; 7 bases agree with TRBD2. With V trimmed by 5 bases and J by 6 bases, 10 bases remained unmatched. This CDR3 is 14 amino acids long. Germline CDR1 is SGHTA and CDR2 is FQGNSA. The CDR3 spells CASSPESGRGEQYF. CDR3 coding DNA: TGTGCCAGCAGCCCCGAGTCAGGGAGGGGCGAGCAGTACTTC.

A remark on this clone: An end of the junction does not agree with germline; a read error may underlie this. The V gene is TRBV7-9, the J gene TRBJ1-1; TRBD1 matches 9 bases. CDR1 is SEHNR, CDR2 FQNEAQ, per germline (reference sequence). CDR3 size: 17 residues. The CDR3 region has the DNA TGTTCCAGCAGAGGTCAGGACAGGGGACGTGTAAACACTGAAGCTTTCTTT. Amino acids: CSSRGQDRGRVNTEAFF.

This chain uses TRBV7-6 with TRBJ1-2, with D perhaps TRBD1 (5 bases). This CDR3 region has 15 residues. The V end lost 1 base, the J end lost 3 bases, and 12 bases lay between the germline ends. Germline CDR1 and CDR2: SGHVS and FNYEAQ. The CDR3 region is CASSLGVGVYYGYTF. For the CDR3, the DNA is TGTGCCAGCAGCTTAGGGGTAGGGGTCTACTATGGCTACACCTTC.

This chain links TRBV27 with TRBJ1-4; D not certain. There are 13 residues in the CDR3. Between the trimmed V and J ends, which lost 2 bases and 6 bases, there was a span of 7 bases. Germline values: CDR1 MNHEY, CDR2 SMNVEV (reference sequence). The CDR3 DNA reads as TGTGCCAGCAGTTTACCTCCCCATGAAAAACTGTTTTTT. Protein sequence: CASSLPPHEKLFF.

The chain carries TRBV11-2 and TRBJ1-1; D not certain. The V end was cut by 1 base, the J end by 4 bases, with 13 bases between. The CDR3 is 15 amino acids. CDR1 SGHAT and CDR2 FQNNGV come from the germline V gene. Here the CDR3 DNA reads TGTGCCAGCAGCTTAGTAATAGTGGCAGGCACTGAAGCTTTCTTT. Amino acid sequence: CASSLVIVAGTEAFF.

This clone was seen more than once but under ten times. CDR3 bases: TGCGCCAGCAGCTTGGGACAGGGCCCCTACGAGCAGTACTTC. It specifies CASSLGQGPYEQYF. The genes are TRBV5-1 and TRBJ2-7; 7 nucleotides match TRBD1. Germline values: CDR1 SGHRS, CDR2 YFSETQ. The CDR3 has 14 residues. With 0 bases clipped from V and 2 bases from J, the junction kept 2 bases outside the gene matches.

The genes are TRBV2 and TRBJ2-5; 11 nucleotides match TRBD2. The CDR3 contains 22 residues. J was trimmed by 5 bases and V by 3 bases; bases with no gene match: 26. Per germline, CDR1 SNHLY and CDR2 FYNNEI. This CDR3 is CASSEGGTAEGLADRLGETQYF. In DNA, the CDR3 is TGTGCCAGCAGTGAGGGGGGGACAGCCGAGGGACTAGCGGATCGCTTAGGGGAGACCCAGTACTTC.

This sequence joins TRBV2 and TRBJ2-3; D not resolved. The CDR3 runs 15 residues. Trimming took 2 bases from V and 0 from J, leaving 9 bases between them. Germline CDR1 is SNHLY and CDR2 is FYNNEI. CDR3 protein: CASSEWQASTDTQYF. CDR3 DNA sequence: TGTGCCAGCAGTGAATGGCAGGCTAGCACAGATACGCAGTATTTT.

This chain connects TRBV29-1 to TRBJ2-1; a possible D gene is TRBD1 (5 bases). The CDR3 has 13 residues. The germline V gene encodes CDR1 SQVTM and CDR2 ANQGSEA. Trimming shortened V by 5 bases and J by 0 bases, and 8 bases separated the two germline ends. CDR3 nucleotides: TGCAGCGTTCTGACAGCCTCCTACAATGAGCAGTTCTTC. Translating it yields CSVLTASYNEQFF.

The rearrangement links TRBV5-1 to TRBJ2-7, with TRBD1 matching 8 bases. Unmatched junction bases numbered 10, after V lost 3 bases and J lost 5 bases. CDR1 SGHRS and CDR2 YFSETQ come from the germline V gene. The CDR3 loop spans 15 amino acids. The CDR3 spells CASSSSGQVQNEQYF. In DNA, the CDR3 is TGCGCCAGCAGCTCCTCGGGACAGGTTCAAAACGAGCAGTACTTC.